This T cell receptor (beta chain) came from a study of cytomegalovirus exposure and HLA in healthy donors. Study summary: The use of the same platform for the 90 to 150 validation repertoires and the 650 to 850 first-cohort repertoires was reported by a later analysis.

Comments on this clone: As yet, its antigen is unknown.

This CDR3 is built from 16 residues. The V gene lost 4 bases and the J gene lost 0 bases, with 16 bases spanning the gap. Germline assignment: CDR1 MGHRA and CDR2 YSYEKL. Generated by immunoSEQ multiplex PCR, the TCRdb table keeps only in-frame clones and is missing some. The sample lists about 250,000 clones; roughly 87% were seen once. The study's findings and limits: Rarity marked most TCR sequences, yet some public TCRs occurred in many donors. The study flagged some 180 TCR beta chains as cytomegalovirus-associated. A few CMV-associated chains proved CMV antigen-specific in vitro.

This TCR was recovered from a man aged 18 to 30 in good health and CMV-seropositive. The sample taken for sequencing was PBMCs. The V call is TRBV4-1, the J call TRBJ2-7, with D hard to call. The CDR3 nucleotides are TGCGCCAGCAGCCGAAATACCCCGGGCCTCTCCTACGAGCAGTACTTC. Translating gives CASSRNTPGLSYEQYF.